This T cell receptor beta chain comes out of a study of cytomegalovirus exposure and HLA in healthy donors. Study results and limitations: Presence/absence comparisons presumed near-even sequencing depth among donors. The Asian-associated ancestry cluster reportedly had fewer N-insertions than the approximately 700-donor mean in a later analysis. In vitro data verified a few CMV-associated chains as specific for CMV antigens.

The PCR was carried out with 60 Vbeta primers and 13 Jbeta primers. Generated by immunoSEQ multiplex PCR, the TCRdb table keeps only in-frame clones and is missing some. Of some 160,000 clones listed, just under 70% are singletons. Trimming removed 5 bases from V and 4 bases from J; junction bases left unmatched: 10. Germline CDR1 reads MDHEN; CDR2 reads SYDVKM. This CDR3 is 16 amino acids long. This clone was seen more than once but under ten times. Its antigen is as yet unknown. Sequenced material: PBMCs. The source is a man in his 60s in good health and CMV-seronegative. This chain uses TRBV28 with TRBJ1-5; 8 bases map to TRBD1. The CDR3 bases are TGTGCCAGCAGTCCGGCGGGGCAGGGGGCGAATCAGCCCCAGCATTTT. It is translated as CASSPAGQGANQPQHF.